Presented here are 9 T cell receptor beta chains from one specimen sequenced in a study of cytomegalovirus exposure and HLA in healthy donors. With 60 Vbeta and 13 Jbeta primers, the PCR was carried out. The protocol was immunoSEQ multiplex PCR, while the TCRdb copy is restricted to in-frame clones and leaves out a portion. Altogether 150,000 or so clones are present, approximately 82% being singletons, with the ten largest covering roughly 12%. Sequencing was carried out using PBMCs. These receptors all come from a man aged 18 to 30 in good health and CMV-seropositive.

The rearrangement links TRBV6-1 to TRBJ2-3, with 7 bases fitting TRBD2. Trimming took 11 bases from V and 4 from J; bases not matched to a gene: 6. Germline V gives CDR1 MNHNS, CDR2 SASEGT. This CDR3 comprises 12 residues. The chain's CDR3 is CAGGSVADTQYF. For the CDR3, the DNA is TGTGCCGGCGGGAGCGTAGCAGATACGCAGTATTTT.

This clone was recorded once. V and J are TRBV5-4 and TRBJ2-1, with 8 bases matching TRBD2. The V and J ends lost 0 bases and 1 base, in that order; junction bases with no gene match: 3. CDR1 and CDR2 from the germline V gene are SGHNT and YYREEE (reference sequence). This CDR3 region has 16 residues. DNA for the CDR3: TGTGCCAGCAGCTTGGTTGCGGGGGGTTCCTACAATGAGCAGTTCTTC. This codes for CASSLVAGGSYNEQFF.

The chain couples TRBV2 to TRBJ2-2, with a weak D call TRBD2 (5 bases). The length of the CDR3 is 15 residues. Trimming removed 7 bases from V and 0 bases from J, with 12 bases in between. CDR1 and CDR2 from the germline V gene are SNHLY and FYNNEI. The CDR3 sequence: CASTEGSANTGELFF. The CDR3 coding sequence is TGTGCCAGCACCGAGGGATCCGCGAACACCGGGGAGCTGTTTTTT.

The DNA for the CDR3 is TGTGCCAGCAGTGTCAGAGCGGGAGACACAGATACGCAGTATTTT. Amino acid sequence: CASSVRAGDTDTQYF. V gene TRBV9 combines with J gene TRBJ2-3; TRBD2 matches 8 bases. The V gene end was trimmed by 5 bases and the J gene end by 2 bases; junction bases not matched to a gene: 7. Germline V gene lookup returns CDR1 SGDLS and CDR2 YYNGEE. The CDR3 contains 15 residues.

This clone turned up a few times. The chain links TRBV10-1 to TRBJ2-3; D remains unclear. There are 15 residues in the CDR3. The germline CDR1 and CDR2 sequences are WNHNN and SYGVQD (reference sequence). Trimming shortened V by 3 bases and J by 4 bases, and 14 bases separated the two germline ends. The CDR3 loop reads CASSDGEENADTQYF. The CDR3 DNA is TGCGCCAGCAGTGACGGTGAGGAGAACGCAGATACGCAGTATTTT.

The CDR3 region is CASSLGSAGGASTGELFF. The CDR3 DNA sequence: TGTGCCAGCAGCTTAGGTTCGGCAGGGGGCGCGAGCACCGGGGAGCTGTTTTTT. The V call is TRBV7-8, the J call TRBJ2-2, with 8 positions matching TRBD1. The CDR3 is 18 amino acids. Germline values: CDR1 SGHVS, CDR2 FQNEAQ. The V and J ends lost 1 base and 4 bases, in that order; junction bases with no gene match: 11. Full variable domain (rest looked up from reference TRBV7-8 and TRBJ2-2): GAGVSQSPRYKVAKRGQDVALRCDPISGHVSLFWYQQALGQGPEFLTYFQNEAQLDKSGLPSDRFFAERPEGSVSTLKIQRTQQEDSAVYLCASSLGSAGGASTGELFFGEGSRLTVL.

This CDR3 reads CASRFQGVSQETQYF. The CDR3 nucleotides read TGTGCCAGCAGATTTCAGGGGGTGTCCCAAGAGACCCAGTACTTC. The V gene is TRBV2, the J gene TRBJ2-5; TRBD1 aligns across 7 bases. V was pared by 6 bases and J by 1 base, with 8 bases of the junction left unmatched. CDR3 size: 15 residues. Germline V gives CDR1 SNHLY, CDR2 FYNNEI.

The gene calls are TRBV18 and TRBJ2-7; a possible D gene is TRBD2 (5 bases). CDR1 KGHSH and CDR2 LQKENI come from the germline V gene. Trimming removed 6 bases from V and 5 bases from J, with 17 bases in between. CDR3 size: 14 residues. The CDR3 nucleotides are TGTGCCAGCTCTCTTCTAGCACGTGAGAACGAGCAGTACTTC. Translating it yields CASSLLARENEQYF.

This sequence joins TRBV6-1 and TRBJ2-5; TRBD1 might be the D (5 bases). CDR3 length: 15 amino acids. CDR1 and CDR2 (germline): MNHNS, SASEGT. The germline V and J ends were trimmed by 7 bases and 0 bases, with 15 bases remaining between them. The CDR3 nucleotides are TGTGCCAGCAAACCGGACACACCGTACCAAGAGACCCAGTACTTC. As protein: CASKPDTPYQETQYF.